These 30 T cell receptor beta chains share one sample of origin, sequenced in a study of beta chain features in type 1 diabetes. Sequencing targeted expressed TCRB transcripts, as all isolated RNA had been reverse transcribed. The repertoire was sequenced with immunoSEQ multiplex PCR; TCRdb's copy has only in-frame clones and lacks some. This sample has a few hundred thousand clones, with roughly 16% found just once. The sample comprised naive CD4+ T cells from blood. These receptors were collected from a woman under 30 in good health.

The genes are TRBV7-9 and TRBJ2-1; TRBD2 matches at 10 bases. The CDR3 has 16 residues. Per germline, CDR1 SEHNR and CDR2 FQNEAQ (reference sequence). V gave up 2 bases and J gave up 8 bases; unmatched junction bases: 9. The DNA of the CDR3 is TGTGCCAGCAGCTTAAGGTCTAGCGGGAGAGTTCATGAGCAGTTCTTC. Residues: CASSLRSSGRVHEQFF.

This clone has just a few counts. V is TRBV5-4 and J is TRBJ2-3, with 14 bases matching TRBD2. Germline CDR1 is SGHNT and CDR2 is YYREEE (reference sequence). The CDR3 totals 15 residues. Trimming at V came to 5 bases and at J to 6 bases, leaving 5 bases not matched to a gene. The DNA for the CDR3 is TGTGCCAGCAGTCAGACTAGCGGGGGGGCGGATACGCAGTATTTT. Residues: CASSQTSGGADTQYF.

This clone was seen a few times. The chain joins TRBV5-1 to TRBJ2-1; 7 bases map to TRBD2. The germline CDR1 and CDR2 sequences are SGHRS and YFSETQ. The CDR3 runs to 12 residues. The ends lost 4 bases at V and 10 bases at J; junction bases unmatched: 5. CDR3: CASSRGGREQFF. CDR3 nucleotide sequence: TGCGCCAGCAGCCGCGGGGGACGAGAGCAGTTCTTC. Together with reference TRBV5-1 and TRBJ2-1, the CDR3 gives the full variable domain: KAGVTQTPRYLIKTRGQQVTLSCSPISGHRSVSWYQQTPGQGLQFLFEYFSETQRNKGNFPGRFSGRQFSNSRSEMNVSTLELGDSALYLCASSRGGREQFFGPGTRLTVL.

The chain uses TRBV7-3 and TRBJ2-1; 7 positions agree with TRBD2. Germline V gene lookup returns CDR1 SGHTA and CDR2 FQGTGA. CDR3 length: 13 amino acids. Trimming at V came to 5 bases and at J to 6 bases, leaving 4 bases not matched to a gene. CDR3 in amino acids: CASSQAGVNEQFF. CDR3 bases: TGTGCCAGCAGCCAGGCGGGGGTCAATGAGCAGTTCTTC.

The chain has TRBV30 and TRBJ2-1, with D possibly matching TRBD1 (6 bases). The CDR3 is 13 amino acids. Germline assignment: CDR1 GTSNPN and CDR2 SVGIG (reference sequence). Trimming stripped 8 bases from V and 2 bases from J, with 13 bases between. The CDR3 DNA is TGTGCCGTCGGACAGTCCGCCTACAATGAGCAGTTCTTC. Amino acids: CAVGQSAYNEQFF.

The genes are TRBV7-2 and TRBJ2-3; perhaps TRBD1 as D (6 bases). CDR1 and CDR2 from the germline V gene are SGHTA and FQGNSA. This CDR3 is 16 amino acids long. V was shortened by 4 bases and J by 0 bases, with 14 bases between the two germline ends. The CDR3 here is CASSSRPGQSTDTQYF. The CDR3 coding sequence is TGTGCCAGCAGCTCCCGGCCGGGACAAAGCACAGATACGCAGTATTTT. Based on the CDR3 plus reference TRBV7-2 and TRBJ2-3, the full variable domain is GAGVSQSPSNKVTEKGKDVELRCDPISGHTALYWYRQSLGQGLEFLIYFQGNSAPDKSGLPSDRFSAERTGGSVSTLTIQRTQQEDSAVYLCASSSRPGQSTDTQYFGPGTRLTVL.

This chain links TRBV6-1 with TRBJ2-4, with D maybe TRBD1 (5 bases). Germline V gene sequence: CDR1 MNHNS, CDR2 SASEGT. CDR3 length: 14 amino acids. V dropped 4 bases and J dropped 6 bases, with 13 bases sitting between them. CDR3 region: CASSGGSDRNIQYF. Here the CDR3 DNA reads TGTGCCAGCAGTGGAGGCTCCGACAGAAACATTCAGTACTTC.

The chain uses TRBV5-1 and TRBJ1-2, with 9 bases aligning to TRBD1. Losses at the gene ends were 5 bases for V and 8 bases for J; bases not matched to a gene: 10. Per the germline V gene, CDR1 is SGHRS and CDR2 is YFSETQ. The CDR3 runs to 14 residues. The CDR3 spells CASSPGQGSDGYTF. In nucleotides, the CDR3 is TGCGCCAGCAGTCCGGGACAGGGAAGTGACGGCTACACCTTC.

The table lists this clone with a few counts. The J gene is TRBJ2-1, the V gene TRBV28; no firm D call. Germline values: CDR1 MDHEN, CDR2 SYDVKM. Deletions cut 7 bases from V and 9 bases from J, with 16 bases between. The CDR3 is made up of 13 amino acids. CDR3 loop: CASTKVRRGEQFF. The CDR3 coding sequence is TGTGCCAGCACCAAGGTCAGACGCGGTGAGCAGTTCTTC.

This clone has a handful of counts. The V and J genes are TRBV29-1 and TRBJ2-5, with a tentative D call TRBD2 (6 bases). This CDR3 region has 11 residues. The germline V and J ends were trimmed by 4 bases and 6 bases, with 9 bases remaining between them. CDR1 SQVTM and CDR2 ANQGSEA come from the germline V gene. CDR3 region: CSVGREKTQYF. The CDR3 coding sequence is TGCAGCGTTGGACGGGAGAAGACCCAGTACTTC.

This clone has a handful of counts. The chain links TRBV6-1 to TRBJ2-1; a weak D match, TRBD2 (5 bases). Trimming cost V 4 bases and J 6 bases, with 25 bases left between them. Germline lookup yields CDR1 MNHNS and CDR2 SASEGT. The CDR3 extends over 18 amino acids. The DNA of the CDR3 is TGTGCCAGCAGTGGGAGGCAAAGCGGCCCTAATGGGGTCAATGAGCAGTTCTTC. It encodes CASSGRQSGPNGVNEQFF.

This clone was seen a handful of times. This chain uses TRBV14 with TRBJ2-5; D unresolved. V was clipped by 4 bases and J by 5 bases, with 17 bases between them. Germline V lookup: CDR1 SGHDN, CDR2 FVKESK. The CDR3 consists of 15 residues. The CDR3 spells CASSLVTLNLETQYF. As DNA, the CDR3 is TGTGCCAGCAGCCTTGTTACTCTTAACCTGGAGACCCAGTACTTC.

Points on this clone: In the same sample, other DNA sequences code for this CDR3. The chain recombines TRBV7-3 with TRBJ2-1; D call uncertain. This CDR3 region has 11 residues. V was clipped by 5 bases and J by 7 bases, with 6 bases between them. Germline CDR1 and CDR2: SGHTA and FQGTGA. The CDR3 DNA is TGTGCCAGCAGCCCCGGGAATGAGCAGTTCTTC. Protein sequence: CASSPGNEQFF. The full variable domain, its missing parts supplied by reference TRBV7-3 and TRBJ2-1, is GAGVSQTPSNKVTEKGKYVELRCDPISGHTALYWYRQSLGQGPEFLIYFQGTGAADDSGLPNDRFFAVRPEGSVSTLKIQRTERGDSAVYLCASSPGNEQFFGPGTRLTVL.

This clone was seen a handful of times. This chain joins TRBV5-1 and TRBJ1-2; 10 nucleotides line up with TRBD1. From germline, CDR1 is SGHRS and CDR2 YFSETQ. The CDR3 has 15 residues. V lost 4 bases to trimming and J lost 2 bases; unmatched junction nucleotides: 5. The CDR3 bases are TGCGCCAGCAGCGGGGGACAGGGGCGGAACTATGGCTACACCTTC. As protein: CASSGGQGRNYGYTF.

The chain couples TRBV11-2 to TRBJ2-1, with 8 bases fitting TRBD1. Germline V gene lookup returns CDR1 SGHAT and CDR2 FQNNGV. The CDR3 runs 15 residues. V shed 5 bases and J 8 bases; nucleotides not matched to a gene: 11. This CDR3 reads CASSAIRTGSHEQFF. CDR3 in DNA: TGTGCCAGCAGCGCCATACGGACAGGGTCTCATGAGCAGTTCTTC. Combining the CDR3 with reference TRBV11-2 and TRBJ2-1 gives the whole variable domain EAGVAQSPRYKIIEKRQSVAFWCNPISGHATLYWYQQILGQGPKLLIQFQNNGVVDDSQLPKDRFSAERLKGVDSTLKIQPAKLEDSAVYLCASSAIRTGSHEQFFGPGTRLTVL.

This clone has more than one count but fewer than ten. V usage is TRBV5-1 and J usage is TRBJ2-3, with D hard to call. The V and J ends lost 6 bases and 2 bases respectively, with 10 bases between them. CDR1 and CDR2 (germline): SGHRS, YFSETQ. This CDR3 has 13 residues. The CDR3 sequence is CASKESYTDTQYF. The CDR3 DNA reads TGCGCCAGCAAGGAGAGTTACACAGATACGCAGTATTTT.

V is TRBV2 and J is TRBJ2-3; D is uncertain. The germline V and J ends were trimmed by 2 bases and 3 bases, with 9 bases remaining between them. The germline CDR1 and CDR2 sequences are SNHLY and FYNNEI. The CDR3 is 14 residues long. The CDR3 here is CASSERLVTDTQYF. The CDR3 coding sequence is TGTGCCAGCAGTGAACGGCTAGTGACAGATACGCAGTATTTT.

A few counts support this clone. This chain's CDR3 is CASRDGLVGPNEQFF. The CDR3 nucleotides read TGTGCCAGCAGGGACGGACTAGTCGGACCCAATGAGCAGTTCTTC. This chain links TRBV7-2 with TRBJ2-1, with 7 bases matching TRBD2. V lost 6 bases and J lost 6; bases outside the gene matches: 11. CDR3 length: 15 residues. CDR1 is SGHTA and CDR2 is FQGNSA in the germline V gene.

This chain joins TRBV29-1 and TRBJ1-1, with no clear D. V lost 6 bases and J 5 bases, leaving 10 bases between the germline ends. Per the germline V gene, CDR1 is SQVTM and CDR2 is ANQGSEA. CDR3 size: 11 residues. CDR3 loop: CSVRGITEAFF. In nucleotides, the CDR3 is TGCAGCGTGAGAGGGATAACTGAAGCTTTCTTT. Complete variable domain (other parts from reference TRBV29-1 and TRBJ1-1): SAVISQKPSRDICQRGTSLTIQCQVDSQVTMMFWYRQQPGQSLTLIATANQGSEATYESGFVIDKFPISRPNLTFSTLTVSNMSPEDSSIYLCSVRGITEAFFGQGTRLTVV.

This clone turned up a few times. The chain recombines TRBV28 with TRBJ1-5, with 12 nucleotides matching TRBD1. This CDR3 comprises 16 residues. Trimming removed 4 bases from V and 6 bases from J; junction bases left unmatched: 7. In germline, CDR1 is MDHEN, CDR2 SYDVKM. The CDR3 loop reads CASSSRDRGQFQPQHF. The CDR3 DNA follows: TGTGCCAGCAGTTCCCGGGACAGGGGGCAATTTCAGCCCCAGCATTTT.

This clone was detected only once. CDR3 bases: TGTGCCAGCAGCCCCGGGACAGGGGCCGGGATGGGAGAGACCCAGTACTTC. Its translation: CASSPGTGAGMGETQYF. The chain is built from TRBV5-8 and TRBJ2-5, with 10 bases fitting TRBD1. Germline V gene data show CDR1 as SGHTS and CDR2 as YDEGEE. J lost 4 bases, V lost 4 bases, and 13 bases had no gene match. The CDR3 sequence is 17 residues long.

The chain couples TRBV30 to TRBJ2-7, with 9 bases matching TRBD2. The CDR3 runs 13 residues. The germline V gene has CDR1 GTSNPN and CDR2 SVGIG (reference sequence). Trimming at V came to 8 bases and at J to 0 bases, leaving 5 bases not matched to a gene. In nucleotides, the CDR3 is TGTGCCACAAGCGGGAGGAGCTCCTACGAGCAGTACTTC. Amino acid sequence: CATSGRSSYEQYF.

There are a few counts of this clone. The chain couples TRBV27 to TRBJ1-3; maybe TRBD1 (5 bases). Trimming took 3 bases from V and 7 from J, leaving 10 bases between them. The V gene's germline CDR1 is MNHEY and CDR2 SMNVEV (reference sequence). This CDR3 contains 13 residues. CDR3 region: CASSFAGSNTIYF. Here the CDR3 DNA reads TGTGCCAGCAGTTTCGCAGGGTCCAACACCATATATTTT.

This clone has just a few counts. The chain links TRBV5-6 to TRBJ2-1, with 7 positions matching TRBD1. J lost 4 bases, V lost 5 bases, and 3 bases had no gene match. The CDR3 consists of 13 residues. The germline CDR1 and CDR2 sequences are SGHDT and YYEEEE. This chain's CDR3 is CASRGTAYNEQFF. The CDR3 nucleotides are TGTGCCAGCAGGGGGACAGCTTACAATGAGCAGTTCTTC.

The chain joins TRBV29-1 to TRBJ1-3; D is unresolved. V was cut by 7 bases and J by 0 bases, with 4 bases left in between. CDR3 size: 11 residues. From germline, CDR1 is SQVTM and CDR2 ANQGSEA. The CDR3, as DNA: TGCAGCGCGTTCTCTGGAAACACCATATATTTT. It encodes CSAFSGNTIYF.

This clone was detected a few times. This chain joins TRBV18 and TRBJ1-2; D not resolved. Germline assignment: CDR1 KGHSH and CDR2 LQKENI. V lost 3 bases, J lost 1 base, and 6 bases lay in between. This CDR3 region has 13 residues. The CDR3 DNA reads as TGTGCCAGCTCACCCGGGGATAACTATGGCTACACCTTC. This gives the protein CASSPGDNYGYTF.

The CDR3 is CASSQGSAGKETQYF. CDR3 coding DNA: TGTGCCAGCAGCCAAGGATCCGCAGGGAAAGAGACCCAGTACTTC. V gene TRBV14 combines with J gene TRBJ2-5, with TRBD1 as a possible D gene (5 bases). CDR3 length equals 15 residues. CDR1 SGHDN and CDR2 FVKESK come from the germline V gene. Trimming took 1 base from V and 3 from J, leaving 12 bases between them. The variable domain in full, with the rest retrieved from reference TRBV14 and TRBJ2-5, is EAGVTQFPSHSVIEKGQTVTLRCDPISGHDNLYWYRRVMGKEIKFLLHFVKESKQDESGMPNNRFLAERTGGTYSTLKVQPAELEDSGVYFCASSQGSAGKETQYFGPGTRLLVL.

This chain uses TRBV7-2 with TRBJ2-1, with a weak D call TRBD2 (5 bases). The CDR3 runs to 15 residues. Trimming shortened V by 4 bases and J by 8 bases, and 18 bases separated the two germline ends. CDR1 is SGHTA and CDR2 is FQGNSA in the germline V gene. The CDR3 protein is CASSSLPGFGDEQFF. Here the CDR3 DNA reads TGTGCCAGCAGCTCTTTACCGGGGTTCGGTGATGAGCAGTTCTTC.

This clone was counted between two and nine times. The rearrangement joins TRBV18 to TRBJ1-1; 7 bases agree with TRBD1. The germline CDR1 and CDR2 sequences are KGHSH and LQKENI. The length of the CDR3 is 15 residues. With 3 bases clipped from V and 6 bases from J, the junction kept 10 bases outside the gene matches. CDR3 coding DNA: TGTGCCAGCTCACCGGCCGTCAGGGGGGTCTCTGAAGCTTTCTTT. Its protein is CASSPAVRGVSEAFF.

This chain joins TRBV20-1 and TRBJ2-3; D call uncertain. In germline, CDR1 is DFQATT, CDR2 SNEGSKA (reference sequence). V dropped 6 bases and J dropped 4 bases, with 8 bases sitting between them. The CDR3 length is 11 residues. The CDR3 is CSARVPDTQYF. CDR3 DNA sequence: TGCAGTGCCCGGGTTCCAGATACGCAGTATTTT.